The rows below give T cell receptor beta chains drawn from one sample of a study of cytomegalovirus exposure and HLA in healthy donors. Generated by immunoSEQ multiplex PCR, the TCRdb table keeps only in-frame clones and is missing some. Its listing shows some 130,000 clones. Sequences were obtained from PBMCs. Every receptor here comes from a woman aged 40 to 55 in good health and CMV-seropositive. Both conserved end residues are part of each CDR3. A D gene is named only where the DNA matches it firmly.

J gene: TRBJ2-2; V gene: TRBV5-1; D gene: TRBD2; CDR3 protein: CASSLGLAGVLPNTGELFF; CDR3 DNA: TGCGCCAGCAGCTTGGGACTAGCGGGAGTCCTCCCGAACACCGGGGAGCTGTTTTTT
J gene: TRBJ2-7; V gene: TRBV19; D gene: TRBD1; CDR3 protein: CASRGTAYEQYF; CDR3 DNA: TGTGCCAGTAGGGGGACAGCCTACGAGCAGTACTTC
J gene: TRBJ2-5; V gene: TRBV27; D gene: TRBD2; CDR3 protein: CATSSQGGRETQYF; CDR3 DNA: TGTGCCACCTCTAGTCAGGGAGGGCGAGAGACCCAGTACTTC
J gene: TRBJ2-7; V gene: TRBV30; D gene: -; CDR3 protein: CVCGGPYEQYF; CDR3 DNA: TGTGTATGTGGCGGGCCCTACGAGCAGTACTTC
J gene: TRBJ2-7; V gene: TRBV25-1; D gene: TRBD1; CDR3 protein: CASSEWGTGLNYEQYF; CDR3 DNA: TGTGCCAGCAGTGAATGGGGGACAGGGCTGAACTACGAGCAGTACTTC
J gene: TRBJ2-1; V gene: TRBV5-1; D gene: TRBD2; CDR3 protein: CASSLLAGGPGEQFF; CDR3 DNA: TGCGCCAGCAGCTTATTGGCGGGAGGGCCGGGTGAGCAGTTCTTC
J gene: TRBJ2-7; V gene: TRBV5-1; D gene: TRBD1; CDR3 protein: CASSPSTGGEQYF; CDR3 DNA: TGCGCCAGCAGCCCGTCGACAGGGGGCGAGCAGTACTTC
J gene: TRBJ1-1; V gene: TRBV4-2; D gene: -; CDR3 protein: CASSQDQAGNTEAFF; CDR3 DNA: TGTGCCAGCAGCCAAGATCAGGCGGGAAACACTGAAGCTTTCTTT
J gene: TRBJ2-4; V gene: TRBV5-6; D gene: TRBD1; CDR3 protein: CASSPGTGGPYF; CDR3 DNA: TGTGCCAGCAGCCCTGGGACAGGGGGCCCGTACTTC
J gene: TRBJ1-1; V gene: TRBV6-6; D gene: TRBD1; CDR3 protein: CASRTGVLNTEAFF; CDR3 DNA: TGTGCCAGCAGAACAGGGGTCTTGAACACTGAAGCTTTCTTT
J gene: TRBJ2-1; V gene: TRBV2; D gene: TRBD2; CDR3 protein: CASTLGGSIYNEQFF; CDR3 DNA: TGTGCCAGCACTTTGGGAGGGTCTATCTACAATGAGCAGTTCTTC
J gene: TRBJ2-7; V gene: TRBV29-1; D gene: -; CDR3 protein: CSVDLATASNEQYF; CDR3 DNA: TGCAGCGTTGATTTAGCGACTGCCTCTAACGAGCAGTACTTC
J gene: TRBJ1-2; V gene: TRBV28; D gene: TRBD1; CDR3 protein: CASSYRTGGYGYTF; CDR3 DNA: TGTGCCAGCAGTTACCGGACAGGCGGCTATGGCTACACCTTC
J gene: TRBJ2-7; V gene: TRBV5-1; D gene: -; CDR3 protein: CASSLGPGGYYEQYF; CDR3 DNA: TGCGCCAGCAGCTTGGGCCCAGGAGGGTATTACGAGCAGTACTTC
J gene: TRBJ1-3; V gene: TRBV9; D gene: -; CDR3 protein: CASSVDSGAGNTIYF; CDR3 DNA: TGTGCCAGCAGCGTAGATTCAGGGGCTGGAAACACCATATATTTT
J gene: TRBJ2-7; V gene: TRBV2; D gene: -; CDR3 protein: CASGADREQYF; CDR3 DNA: TGTGCCAGCGGAGCCGACAGGGAGCAGTACTTC
J gene: TRBJ1-5; V gene: TRBV28; D gene: TRBD1; CDR3 protein: CASRKTGNQPQHF; CDR3 DNA: TGTGCCAGCAGGAAGACAGGGAATCAGCCCCAGCATTTT
J gene: TRBJ2-1; V gene: TRBV28; D gene: -; CDR3 protein: CASSSDGDEQFF; CDR3 DNA: TGTGCCAGCAGTTCTGACGGGGATGAGCAGTTCTTC
J gene: TRBJ2-7; V gene: TRBV6-1; D gene: -; CDR3 protein: CASTQGHYEQYF; CDR3 DNA: TGTGCCAGCACCCAGGGCCACTACGAGCAGTACTTC
J gene: TRBJ2-3; V gene: TRBV6-5; D gene: TRBD1; CDR3 protein: CASSYSTGGGTDTQYF; CDR3 DNA: TGTGCCAGCAGTTACTCGACAGGGGGCGGCACAGATACGCAGTATTTT
J gene: TRBJ1-2; V gene: TRBV28; D gene: -; CDR3 protein: CASSRPFGGYTF; CDR3 DNA: TGTGCCAGCAGCAGGCCCTTCGGAGGCTACACCTTC
J gene: TRBJ1-3; V gene: TRBV7-8; D gene: -; CDR3 protein: CASSSTPLSGNTIYF; CDR3 DNA: TGTGCCAGCAGCTCGACACCTCTCTCTGGAAACACCATATATTTT
J gene: TRBJ2-7; V gene: TRBV5-6; D gene: -; CDR3 protein: CASSQRLARGEQYF; CDR3 DNA: TGTGCCAGCAGCCAGAGGCTCGCCCGGGGCGAGCAGTACTTC
J gene: TRBJ2-2; V gene: TRBV9; D gene: TRBD1; CDR3 protein: CASSARSPGQGSLSGELFF; CDR3 DNA: TGTGCCAGCAGCGCCAGATCACCGGGACAGGGGTCTCTATCCGGGGAGCTGTTTTTT
J gene: TRBJ2-7; V gene: TRBV7-8; D gene: -; CDR3 protein: CASSPPGFRGSYEQYF; CDR3 DNA: TGTGCCAGCAGCCCTCCGGGGTTTAGAGGGTCTTACGAGCAGTACTTC
J gene: TRBJ2-7; V gene: TRBV18; D gene: TRBD1; CDR3 protein: CASSPGTGNDAYEQYF; CDR3 DNA: TGTGCCAGCTCACCAGGGACAGGCAACGACGCCTACGAGCAGTACTTC
J gene: TRBJ2-7; V gene: TRBV30; D gene: -; CDR3 protein: CAWGGLYEQYF; CDR3 DNA: TGTGCCTGGGGGGGCCTCTACGAGCAGTACTTC
J gene: TRBJ2-7; V gene: TRBV15; D gene: TRBD1; CDR3 protein: CATSRASLGQSGEQYF; CDR3 DNA: TGTGCCACCAGCAGGGCTTCCCTGGGACAGTCCGGAGAGCAGTACTTC
J gene: TRBJ2-1; V gene: TRBV7-2; D gene: -; CDR3 protein: CASSLDGDEQFF; CDR3 DNA: TGTGCCAGCAGCTTAGACGGGGATGAGCAGTTCTTC
J gene: TRBJ1-1; V gene: TRBV5-1; D gene: -; CDR3 protein: CASSLYGAEAFF; CDR3 DNA: TGCGCCAGCAGCTTATACGGGGCTGAAGCTTTCTTT
J gene: TRBJ2-3; V gene: TRBV7-3; D gene: TRBD1; CDR3 protein: CASSFGTGAADTQYF; CDR3 DNA: TGTGCCAGCAGCTTTGGGACAGGGGCTGCAGATACGCAGTATTTT
J gene: TRBJ1-3; V gene: TRBV28; D gene: -; CDR3 protein: CASTDSFPQSSGNTIYF; CDR3 DNA: TGTGCCAGCACGGACAGTTTTCCGCAGAGCTCTGGAAACACCATATATTTT
J gene: TRBJ2-5; V gene: TRBV18; D gene: -; CDR3 protein: CASSPPGGETQYF; CDR3 DNA: TGTGCCAGCTCACCACCAGGAGGGGAGACCCAGTACTTC
J gene: TRBJ2-5; V gene: TRBV30; D gene: TRBD1; CDR3 protein: CACRDSAFGTQYF; CDR3 DNA: TGTGCCTGCCGGGACAGCGCTTTCGGGACCCAGTACTTC
J gene: TRBJ1-2; V gene: TRBV6-5; D gene: TRBD1; CDR3 protein: CASSYMGQGKRGYTF; CDR3 DNA: TGTGCCAGCAGTTACATGGGACAGGGGAAGAGAGGCTACACCTTC
J gene: TRBJ2-2; V gene: TRBV7-6; D gene: TRBD2; CDR3 protein: CASSLVLSGSLHTGELFF; CDR3 DNA: TGTGCCAGCAGCTTAGTATTAAGCGGGAGTTTACACACCGGGGAGCTGTTTTTT